The TCR beta chain under discussion was sequenced for a study of human T cells and chemical hapten exposure. Study-level background: Mostly female, the patients presented with alopecia areata, totalis or universalis.

Separate cDNA molecules received unique molecular identifiers, which the library attached to them. MiXCR, applied by TCRdb to the RACE reads, yields one record per CDR3 protein. The data hold roughly 74,000 distinct CDR3 sequences, with around 30% observed a single time. Time point in this sample: patch test 1, 2 weeks after DPC sensitization. Treatment: therapeutic diphenylcyclopropenone sensitization with weekly scalp DPC. V was shortened by 6 bases and J by 4 bases, with 13 bases between the two germline ends. The CDR3 loop spans 13 amino acids. This clonotype was found a few times. The source is a man aged 35-49 years with alopecia areata. Some clones in this sample may be carry-over from other donors' samples. The chain recombines TRBV12-3 or TRBV12-4 with TRBJ2-7; D may be TRBD1 (5 bases). The source material was whole blood, sampled in connection with sensitization to the hapten diphenylcyclopropenone (DPC). Here the CDR3 reads CASSHIQGYEQYF. CDR3 DNA sequence: TGTGCCAGCAGCCATATCCAGGGATACGAGCAGTACTTC.